The sample holds many counts of the clone carrying this T cell receptor beta chain. Its antigen is currently unknown. This record comes from a study of blood T cells in healthy people across ages. The donors, aged about 6 to 100, were healthy Caucasians from Russia. Primers used in a second PCR of about 6 to 11 cycles were a sample-barcoded 5' primer and a J-beta primer mix. Each CDR3 protein gets one entry after TCRdb re-called the 5' RACE reads with MiXCR. Here the sample spans about 1.6 million distinct CDR3 sequences, roughly a third being singletons. Study observations and caveats: Shifts in expanded clonotypes may have been confounded by donor CMV status, which was unknown. Estimates of diversity drawn from one million T cells were considered underestimates. Age brought a roughly linear fall in TCR beta diversity measured per million T cells.

This CDR3 spans 15 amino acids. J gave up 1 base and V 6 bases, and 4 bases lay outside the gene matches. Germline V gene lookup returns CDR1 SEHNR and CDR2 FQNEAQ (reference sequence). The chain recombines TRBV7-9 with TRBJ2-5; TRBD2 matches 11 bases. The receptor was derived from a woman in her 30s in good health. What was sequenced was blood. Here the CDR3 DNA reads TGTGCCAGCAGTTTAACTAGCGGGGGCCAAGAGACCCAGTACTTC. Translated, it gives CASSLTSGGQETQYF.